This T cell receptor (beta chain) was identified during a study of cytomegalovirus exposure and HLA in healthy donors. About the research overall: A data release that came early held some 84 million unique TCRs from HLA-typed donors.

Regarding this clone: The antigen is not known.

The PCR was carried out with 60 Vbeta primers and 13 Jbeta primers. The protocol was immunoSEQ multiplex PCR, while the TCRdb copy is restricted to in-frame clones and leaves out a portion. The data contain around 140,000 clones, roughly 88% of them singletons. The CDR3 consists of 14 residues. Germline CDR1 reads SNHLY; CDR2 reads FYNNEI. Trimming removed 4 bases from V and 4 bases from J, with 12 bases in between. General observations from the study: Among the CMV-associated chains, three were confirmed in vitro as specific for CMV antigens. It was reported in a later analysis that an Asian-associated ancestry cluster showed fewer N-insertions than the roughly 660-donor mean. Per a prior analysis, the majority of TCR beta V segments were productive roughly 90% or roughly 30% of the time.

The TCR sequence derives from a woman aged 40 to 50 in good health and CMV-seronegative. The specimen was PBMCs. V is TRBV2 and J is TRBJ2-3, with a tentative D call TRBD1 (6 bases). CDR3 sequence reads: CASSVYGTPDTQYF. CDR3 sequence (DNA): TGTGCCAGCAGTGTTTACGGGACACCAGATACGCAGTATTTT.